The present entry profiles one T cell receptor (beta chain) with its context. Other nucleotide sequences in the sample specify the same CDR3. The data derive from a study of blood T cell repertoires in COVID-19. For the study at large: In each case, the material was cDNA or gDNA derived from T cells, B-cell-depleted T cells, or PBMCs.

The Seattle site enrolled patients during active infection and followed them longitudinally. Original data processing: Quantification of nucleated cells was approximated via reference gene primer amplification. The assay was immunoSEQ multiplex PCR, and TCRdb's table has in-frame clones only and misses some. V and J calls and clone size are as listed in that table; D and trimming were resolved from the DNA. The sample lists 250,000 to 400,000 clones, around 90% occurring once. This CDR3 is built from 13 residues. The J segment lost 2 bases and the V segment lost 3 bases, leaving 0 bases of the junction unmatched. The V gene's germline CDR1 is MNHEY and CDR2 SMNVEV (reference sequence).

The chain joins TRBV27 to TRBJ1-2, with TRBD1 matching 7 bases. This clonotype originated in a woman between 25 and 40 years old with COVID-19, enrolled during active disease. The sample was peripheral blood. CDR3 protein: CASSLDRNYGYTF. In DNA, the CDR3 is TGTGCCAGCAGTTTGGACAGGAACTATGGCTACACCTTC.